Listed below are T cell receptor beta chains from one sample, sequenced in a study of shared T cell receptors in the human thymus. TCRdb's table, derived via immunoSEQ multiplex PCR, lists solely in-frame clones and lacks some. The sample records approximately 580,000 clones, 75% to 85% being singletons. These data were also filed under a second study, of human thymus T cells.

Sequences were obtained from thymocytes. These TCRs come from a boy under three years old with a congenital heart defect. Both conserved end residues are part of each CDR3. The D gene is left open where the match is weak. Only some rows state a clone size, as once, few, many or a class for expanded clones.

size,V,D,J,DNA,CDR3
once,TRBV30,TRBD2,TRBJ2-1,TGTGCCTGGAGTTTCGGGCGGGAGGTCTCCTACAATGAGCAGTTCTTC,CAWSFGREVSYNEQFF
-,TRBV6-4,TRBD2,TRBJ2-1,TGTGCCAGCAGTGACGGGCTAGCGGGAAGTAATGAGCAGTTCTTC,CASSDGLAGSNEQFF
few,TRBV6-4,-,TRBJ2-1,TGTGCCAGCAGTGAGGAGGTCCCCGGTGAGCAGTTCTTC,CASSEEVPGEQFF
-,TRBV14,TRBD2,TRBJ2-1,TGTGCCAGCAGCCTCCAGGCGGGAGAATACAATGAGCAGTTCTTC,CASSLQAGEYNEQFF
few,TRBV30,TRBD2,TRBJ2-5,TGTGCCTGGAGCCGCGGGAGCGGGGAGTTCCAAGAGACCCAGTACTTC,CAWSRGSGEFQETQYF
-,TRBV7-2,TRBD1,TRBJ2-3,TGTGCCAGCAGCCCCCGACAGGGCGGCACAGATACGCAGTATTTT,CASSPRQGGTDTQYF
once,TRBV10-1,TRBD2,TRBJ2-2,TGCGCCAGCAGTGAGGGCAGACGGAAGACTAGCGGGAGAAAGGGGACCGGGGAGCTGTTTTTT,CASSEGRRKTSGRKGTGELFF
once,TRBV7-2,-,TRBJ1-5,TGTGCCAGCAGCTTATCATTTGGCAGGGTGGATCAGCCCCAGCATTTT,CASSLSFGRVDQPQHF
-,TRBV6-1,TRBD1,TRBJ1-1,TGTGCCAGCAGTGAAATGTTACCAGGGGGCTGGACAGGACCACACCACAACACTGAAGCTTTCTTT,CASSEMLPGGWTGPHHNTEAFF
-,TRBV7-9,TRBD1,TRBJ2-2,TGTGCCAGCAGCTTCACCGGGACAGAGAACACCGGGGAGCTGTTTTTT,CASSFTGTENTGELFF
-,TRBV6-1,TRBD1,TRBJ1-2,TGTGCCAGCAGTCCGGGACAGGGGGATAAAGGCTACACCTTC,CASSPGQGDKGYTF
-,TRBV5-6,-,TRBJ1-5,TGTGCCAGCAGCTCGGGGGACGACAATCAGCCCCAGCATTTT,CASSSGDDNQPQHF
-,TRBV10-1,-,TRBJ2-6,TGCGCCAGCAGTGAGTTCGGGAGCTCTGGGGCCAACGTCCTGACTTTC,CASSEFGSSGANVLTF
few,TRBV10-3,-,TRBJ1-2,TGTGCCATCAGTGAGTCGGTCAACGACATTAACTATGGCTACACCTTC,CAISESVNDINYGYTF
-,TRBV5-1,-,TRBJ1-1,TGCGCCAGCAGCTTCGGGAACTTGAACACTGAAGCTTTCTTT,CASSFGNLNTEAFF
-,TRBV4-2,TRBD2,TRBJ2-7,TGTGCCAGCAGCCAAGACGGAACGGGACTAGAGGGCGAGCAGTACTTC,CASSQDGTGLEGEQYF
-,TRBV28,TRBD1,TRBJ1-2,TGTGCCAGCAGCCCAACCTCCAGACAGGGATCTAACTATGGCTACACCTTC,CASSPTSRQGSNYGYTF
-,TRBV4-1,TRBD2,TRBJ2-5,TGCGCCAGCAGCCGCCCCCCTCGACTAGCGGGAGCCCTGTACCAAGAGACCCAGTACTTC,CASSRPPRLAGALYQETQYF
once,TRBV4-2,TRBD1,TRBJ1-1,TGTGCCAGCAGCGAAGACAGGGGGCGTATGAACACTGAAGCTTTCTTT,CASSEDRGRMNTEAFF
-,TRBV5-1,-,TRBJ1-1,TGCGCCAGCAGCTTGGACGGGTCAGTCACTGAAGCTTTCTTT,CASSLDGSVTEAFF
-,TRBV5-1,TRBD1,TRBJ1-4,TGCGCCAGCAGCTGTGGACAGGGTATAGGTGAAAAACTGTTTTTT,CASSCGQGIGEKLFF
-,TRBV7-6,-,TRBJ2-3,TGTGCCAGCAGCCCCGACGGGACTCCGGGGACTAGCACAGATACGCAGTATTTT,CASSPDGTPGTSTDTQYF
once,TRBV6-1,TRBD2,TRBJ2-4,TGTGCCAGCAGGGGGGAGGGGCTTACACACATTCAGTACTTC,CASRGEGLTHIQYF
-,TRBV30,-,TRBJ2-7,TGTGCCTGGACAGGGTTTCACGAGCAGTACTTC,CAWTGFHEQYF
-,TRBV6-1,-,TRBJ1-1,TGTGCCGGGCGGGGCAGACACATGAACACTGAAGCTTTCTTT,CAGRGRHMNTEAFF
once,TRBV7-2,-,TRBJ2-7,TGTGCCAGCAGCTTAGGGGCCCTAGCTCCTAATGGCGGCCACGAGCAGTACTTC,CASSLGALAPNGGHEQYF
-,TRBV7-6,TRBD1,TRBJ1-5,TGTGCCAGCAGCCCCAAGCCGGGACAGGGCCCTCAGCCCCAGCATTTT,CASSPKPGQGPQPQHF
-,TRBV4-2,TRBD2,TRBJ2-7,TGTGCCAGCAGCCAAGATCCCGTAGCGGGAATAACCTACGAGCAGTACTTC,CASSQDPVAGITYEQYF
few,TRBV4-1,-,TRBJ1-3,TGCGCCAGCAGCCAAGGCCCCCGGTGGGGAAACACCATATATTTT,CASSQGPRWGNTIYF
-,TRBV6-5,-,TRBJ2-5,TGTGCCAGCAGTGACTTGGCGGCCCAAGAGACCCAGTACTTC,CASSDLAAQETQYF
-,TRBV5-4,-,TRBJ2-3,TGTGCCAGCAGCTTGGCACAATTCACAGATACGCAGTATTTT,CASSLAQFTDTQYF
-,TRBV5-6,TRBD1,TRBJ1-4,TGTGCCAGCAGTTCCCGGGGAACAGGGGGCCCCTCGGCTAATGAAAAACTGTTTTTT,CASSSRGTGGPSANEKLFF
-,TRBV2,-,TRBJ2-7,TGTGCCAGCAGTGCGGCCTACGAGCAGTACTTC,CASSAAYEQYF
-,TRBV28,-,TRBJ2-6,TGTGCCAGCAGCTTTTTGGGGGCGACTGGGGCCAACGTCCTGACTTTC,CASSFLGATGANVLTF
-,TRBV29-1,-,TRBJ2-7,TGCAGCGTTGGGCCCGGGGGAGGCTACGAGCAGTACTTC,CSVGPGGGYEQYF
-,TRBV28,-,TRBJ2-7,TGTGCCAGCACCGGGGATACCTACGAGCAGTACTTC,CASTGDTYEQYF
-,TRBV20-1,-,TRBJ1-3,TGCAGTGCCCTCTCTGGAAACACCATATATTTT,CSALSGNTIYF
-,TRBV9,-,TRBJ2-3,TGTGCCAGCAGCGTAGATTGGGCAGGGCCTTATACGCAGTATTTT,CASSVDWAGPYTQYF
-,TRBV30,-,TRBJ1-1,TGTGCCTGGAGCGTCCCCCATCTATCGGCTGAAGCTTTCTTT,CAWSVPHLSAEAFF